Listed below are T cell receptor beta chains from one sample, sequenced in a study of blood T cell repertoires in COVID-19. Assay used: immunoSEQ multiplex PCR; TCRdb lists only in-frame clones, some missing. The table has fewer than 300,000 clones, more than 85% seen once. The specimen sequenced was peripheral blood. Receptors were obtained from a woman aged 25-40 years with COVID-19, enrolled during active disease. Both conserved end residues are part of each CDR3. The D gene is left open where the match is weak. Size is stated for part of the rows, as once, few or many counts, or as a class when the clone is expanded.

D,J,size,V,CDR3,DNA
TRBD2,TRBJ2-1,NA,TRBV28,CASSDLAGVYNEQFF,TGTGCCAGCAGTGATTTGGCGGGAGTCTACAATGAGCAGTTCTTC
TRBD2,TRBJ2-5,NA,TRBV7-9,CASSPRTSGEGGETQYF,TGTGCCAGCAGCCCAAGGACTAGCGGAGAGGGGGGGGAGACCCAGTACTTC
NA,TRBJ2-7,NA,TRBV4-2,CASSHQWGLNSYEQYF,TGTGCCAGCAGCCATCAATGGGGACTGAACTCCTACGAGCAGTACTTC
TRBD1,TRBJ1-2,NA,TRBV3-1/TRBV3-2,CASSAPTGHYTF,TGTGCCAGCAGCGCACCGACAGGGCACTACACCTTC
NA,TRBJ2-5,NA,TRBV5-5,CASSFRPTLETQYF,TGTGCCAGCAGCTTCCGCCCTACCCTAGAGACCCAGTACTTC
NA,TRBJ1-5,NA,TRBV3-1/TRBV3-2,CASSQARNQPQHF,TGTGCCAGCAGCCAAGCCCGGAATCAGCCCCAGCATTTT
TRBD1,TRBJ1-1,NA,TRBV4-1,CASRILTGGEAFF,TGCGCCAGCAGGATTTTAACAGGGGGAGAAGCTTTCTTT
NA,TRBJ1-2,NA,TRBV19,CASSIDIGGYGYTF,TGTGCCAGTAGTATAGACATCGGGGGCTATGGCTACACCTTC
NA,TRBJ1-2,NA,TRBV27,CASRFSLGANYGYTF,TGTGCCAGCCGCTTCTCCCTGGGGGCAAACTATGGCTACACCTTC
NA,TRBJ1-2,once,TRBV7-3,CASSPYPPHRLNDYGYTF,TGTGCCAGCTCTCCATACCCCCCCCACCGACTGAACGACTATGGCTACACCTTC
NA,TRBJ2-7,NA,TRBV6-5,CASSMGGPYEQYF,TGTGCCAGCAGTATGGGGGGGCCATACGAGCAGTACTTC
TRBD1,TRBJ1-3,NA,TRBV6-5,CASRGQGAAGNTIYF,TGTGCCAGCAGGGGGCAGGGGGCGGCTGGAAACACCATATATTTT
NA,TRBJ1-2,once,TRBV6-4,CASSDSGFIGYTF,TGTGCCAGCAGTGATTCAGGGTTCATCGGCTACACCTTC
TRBD1,TRBJ1-4,NA,TRBV6-2/TRBV6-3,CASSYGTGGNEKLFF,TGTGCCAGCAGTTACGGGACAGGGGGCAATGAAAAACTGTTTTTT
NA,TRBJ1-2,NA,TRBV27,CASSLGQGYGYTF,TGTGCCAGCAGTTTGGGGCAGGGCTATGGCTACACCTTC
TRBD1,TRBJ2-7,NA,TRBV7-9,CASSPRTGSDEQYF,TGTGCCAGCAGCCCACGGACAGGGTCGGACGAGCAGTACTTC
TRBD1,TRBJ2-7,NA,TRBV5-4,CASSPSTGDYEQYF,TGTGCCAGCAGCCCATCTACAGGGGACTACGAGCAGTACTTC
NA,TRBJ1-3,NA,TRBV7-9,CASSFYTGAGNTIYF,TGTGCCAGCAGCTTTTATACAGGCGCGGGAAACACCATATATTTT
NA,TRBJ2-3,NA,TRBV6-5,CASRVTGFPDTQYF,TGTGCCAGCAGGGTTACAGGGTTCCCAGATACGCAGTATTTT
NA,TRBJ1-1,once,TRBV5-1,CASRTPGVTEAFF,TGCGCCAGCAGAACCCCAGGGGTAACTGAAGCTTTCTTT
TRBD1,TRBJ1-1,NA,TRBV5-1,CASSLPRTGGYAEAFF,TGCGCCAGCAGCTTGCCGCGGACAGGGGGCTACGCTGAAGCTTTCTTT
NA,TRBJ2-3,NA,TRBV2,CASSGTVSTQYF,TGTGCCAGCAGTGGGACTGTTTCCACGCAGTATTTT
NA,TRBJ1-2,NA,TRBV7-9,CASSLVSGAYTF,TGTGCCAGCAGCTTAGTGAGTGGGGCCTACACCTTC
TRBD1,TRBJ2-2,NA,TRBV6-5,CASKDQGAGTGELFF,TGTGCCAGCAAAGATCAGGGGGCAGGGACCGGGGAGCTGTTTTTT
TRBD1,TRBJ2-5,NA,TRBV3-1/TRBV3-2,CASSQSTGDQETQYF,TGTGCCAGCAGCCAGAGTACAGGGGACCAAGAGACCCAGTACTTC
TRBD1,TRBJ1-5,NA,TRBV5-1,CASSFGTESNQPQHF,TGCGCCAGCAGCTTCGGGACAGAAAGCAATCAGCCCCAGCATTTT
NA,TRBJ1-5,once,TRBV12-3/TRBV12-4,CASARVEQGPQHF,TGTGCCAGCGCCCGCGTAGAGCAGGGGCCCCAGCATTTT
TRBD2,TRBJ2-7,NA,TRBV3-1/TRBV3-2,CASGLLAGGRNEQYF,TGTGCCAGCGGACTACTAGCGGGAGGTAGGAACGAGCAGTACTTC